The present TCR beta chain was sequenced within a study of T cell repertoires in cytomegalovirus infection (dated by TCRdb to the late 2010s). Regarding the study in general: Donor HLA type was relevant to the analysis, as public TCR beta signatures indicated carriage of CMV infection together with the matching HLA type. Beyond this particular receptor, the publication reports: The ex vivo response was dominated by HLA-C-restricted CMV-specific TCR beta clonotypes, which also provided the single most frequent clonotype in two of eight donors. Carriers of CMV infection plus the relevant HLA type were discriminated by the cumulative frequency of public TCR beta family members in the study cohort and in an independent roughly 370-donor cohort.

Only one count was recorded for this clonotype. Its cognate antigen has yet to be identified. It may be a read error: a sequence one base away is much more abundant. The germline V gene sets CDR1 to SGHTA and CDR2 to FQGNSA. The CDR3 covers 12 residues, taking in both the cysteine and the phenylalanine. Only the CDR3 part of the read is kept: 36 bases, read in frame from the first base. The junction carries 8 bases between V and J, which are trimmed by 11 bases and 0 bases respectively. TCRdb lists the instrument as Illumina HiSeq 1500. The raw public reads went through TCRdb reprocessing: fastp at Q25, MiXCR clone calling, in-frame beta chains kept. CDR3 protein sequences are deduplicated, and each keeps its most common genes and DNA. The sample data list 400,000 or so distinct CDR3 sequences, and under 40% of these were observed just once. Roughly 15% of the sample rests with the top ten.

The V and J genes are TRBV7-2 and TRBJ1-5; TRBD1 is a possible D gene, resting on 6 matching bases. The sequenced sample consisted of PBMCs. The source is a human donor in good health (CMV status not recorded). Some clones in this sample may be carry-over from other donors' samples. The sequenced DNA is TGTGCCGGGGGCCCTAGCAATCAGCCCCAGCATTTT. Its product reads: CAGGPSNQPQHF.